The table lists the clone carrying this TCR beta chain with a count of one. The data are from a study of shared clonotypes between healthy human individuals. Produced via immunoSEQ multiplex PCR; TCRdb's table is partial and in-frame only. The sample carries about 980,000 clones, 76% recorded once. The receptor was isolated from a young man in good health. Source material: memory CD4+ T cells sorted from blood. Subset given: CD45RA-negative fraction.

DNA for the CDR3: TGCGCCAGCAGCCGCGGCGGGGGCTACGAGCAGTACTTC. This translates into CASSRGGGYEQYF. The chain is built from TRBV4-1 and TRBJ2-7, with 7 bases identical to TRBD2. Looked up from germline, CDR1 is MGHRA and CDR2 is YSYEKL. The CDR3 runs 13 residues. Trimming at V came to 4 bases and at J to 3 bases, leaving 3 bases not matched to a gene.